This T cell receptor (beta chain) was sequenced in a study of neurological immune-mediated disorders. This clonotype was seen at least ten times. Template-switch 5'RACE cDNA synthesis added a 10-nucleotide unique molecular identifier. TCRdb reprocessed the 5' RACE reads via MiXCR and lists one record per CDR3 protein. This sample has tens of thousands of distinct CDR3 sequences; 12% to 15% occur once, and the top ten carry 6% to 7%. The unsorted libraries were prepared from 2 million PBMCs (stored at -80 C). This clonotype originated in a woman aged 50 to 60 in good health. The sequenced sample was PBMCs.

CDR3 DNA: TGCGCCAGCAGCGTTAACAACCAGGGGTACGAGCAGTACTTC. As protein: CASSVNNQGYEQYF. The rearrangement links TRBV5-1 to TRBJ2-7; tentatively, D is TRBD1 (6 bases). Trimming left V 4 bases short and J 4 bases short, with 15 bases between. The CDR3 covers 14 residues. Germline assignment: CDR1 SGHRS and CDR2 YFSETQ.